One and the same sample provided the 20 T cell receptor beta chains below, sequenced in a study of shared clonotypes between healthy human individuals. Here immunoSEQ multiplex PCR was the method, and the copy in TCRdb shows in-frame clones only, minus some. This table holds approximately 2,000,000 clones, around 92% found once. The sequenced material came from naive CD4+ T cells from PBMCs. Subset defined: CD45RA+ positively selected. These receptors were obtained from a man younger than 30 in good health. Some clones in this sample may be carry-over from other donors' samples.

The J gene is TRBJ2-7, the V gene TRBV2, with a possible D match to TRBD2 (5 bases). Germline CDR1 SNHLY, CDR2 FYNNEI. This CDR3 contains 12 residues. Trimming pared 4 bases from V and 3 bases from J, leaving 7 bases between. The DNA of the CDR3 is TGTGCCAGCAGTGTCGAGGGCTACGAGCAGTACTTC. Encoded protein: CASSVEGYEQYF.

The J gene is TRBJ2-7, the V gene TRBV7-8; 8 nucleotides line up with TRBD2. The junction had 5 bases not matched to a gene; V was cut back by 0 bases and J by 1 base. The V gene's germline CDR1 is SGHVS and CDR2 FQNEAQ. This CDR3 has 16 residues. CDR3 region: CASSLAQRESSYEQYF. The DNA of the CDR3 is TGTGCCAGCAGCTTAGCTCAGCGGGAGTCATCCTACGAGCAGTACTTC.

The rearrangement uses TRBV29-1 and TRBJ2-7; 10 bases agree with TRBD2. The germline V gene encodes CDR1 SQVTM and CDR2 ANQGSEA. J lost 3 bases, V lost 5 bases, and 7 bases had no gene match. This CDR3 has 14 amino acids. The DNA for the CDR3 is TGCAGCGTTATACCAGCGGGAGGGGACTACGAGCAGTACTTC. This encodes CSVIPAGGDYEQYF.

This rearrangement joins TRBV5-4 to TRBJ1-1; no firm D call. CDR1 SGHNT and CDR2 YYREEE come from the germline V gene (reference sequence). The CDR3 runs to 13 residues. Trimming removed 2 bases from V and 1 base from J, with 6 bases in between. The chain's CDR3 is CASSFDPNTEAFF. DNA of the CDR3: TGTGCCAGCAGCTTTGACCCGAACACTGAAGCTTTCTTT.

A remark on this clone: Other nucleotide sequences from this sample produce the same CDR3. This sequence joins TRBV28 and TRBJ1-2, with D uncertain. V gave up 3 bases and J gave up 5 bases, with 7 bases separating them. The CDR3 has 12 amino acids. Germline V gene lookup returns CDR1 MDHEN and CDR2 SYDVKM. In nucleotides, the CDR3 is TGTGCCAGCAGTTTGGCCTTGTATGGCTACACCTTC. It translates to CASSLALYGYTF.

For the CDR3, the DNA is TGTGCCAGCAGCTCTCCCTTGGCCGAAGGATCCTACGAGCAGTACTTC. Amino acids: CASSSPLAEGSYEQYF. The chain links TRBV5-5 to TRBJ2-7; D is undetermined. This CDR3 has 16 amino acids. The V end was cut by 3 bases, the J end by 1 base, with 17 bases between. Germline loops: CDR1 SGHKS, CDR2 YYEKEE (reference sequence).

As regards this clone: Other DNA sequences in this specimen translate into the identical CDR3. The V gene is TRBV11-3, the J gene TRBJ1-1; D unclear. CDR1 and CDR2 from the germline V gene are SGHNT and YENEEA. The V gene lost 2 bases and the J gene lost 1 base, with 5 bases spanning the gap. The CDR3 extends over 13 amino acids. The CDR3 sequence: CASSLRRNTEAFF. CDR3 nucleotide sequence: TGTGCCAGCAGCTTACGCAGGAACACTGAAGCTTTCTTT.

This clone has a handful of counts. The same CDR3 can be traced to other DNA sequences in this sample. V is TRBV7-9 and J is TRBJ1-1; D not resolved. Per the germline V gene, CDR1 is SEHNR and CDR2 is FQNEAQ (reference sequence). The CDR3 extends over 13 amino acids. The V gene lost 5 bases and the J gene lost 1 base, with 8 bases spanning the gap. DNA of the CDR3: TGTGCCAGCAGCCCACCGCCGAACACTGAAGCTTTCTTT. Residues: CASSPPPNTEAFF.

The chain has TRBV5-4 and TRBJ1-1; no firm D call. The CDR3 is 16 residues long. The germline gives CDR1 SGHNT, CDR2 YYREEE (reference sequence). Trimming pared 6 bases from V and 5 bases from J, leaving 23 bases between. The CDR3 nucleotides read TGTGCCAGCACCCGGCGGGGAGCATCACCGGGGACTGAAGCTTTCTTT. This codes for CASTRRGASPGTEAFF.

The CDR3 DNA follows: TGCGCCAGCAGCTTGGGTCTGCAGTACGAGCAGTACTTC. Translating gives CASSLGLQYEQYF. The chain employs TRBV5-1 and TRBJ2-7; D gene ambiguous. The V end lost 0 bases, the J end lost 4 bases, and 8 bases lay between the germline ends. CDR1 is SGHRS, CDR2 YFSETQ, per germline. The CDR3 length is 13 residues.

J is TRBJ2-5 and V is TRBV14; possibly TRBD1 for D (6 bases). The V gene lost 4 bases and the J gene lost 5 bases, with 20 bases spanning the gap. The germline gives CDR1 SGHDN, CDR2 FVKESK. The CDR3 loop spans 16 amino acids. CDR3 DNA: TGTGCCAGCAGCCCCCTGGGACAACTCCCCGGGGAGACCCAGTACTTC. It is translated as CASSPLGQLPGETQYF.

The rearrangement uses TRBV7-3 and TRBJ2-3; 8 bases are shared with TRBD1. The V segment lost 4 bases and the J segment 0 bases; nucleotides outside the gene matches: 3. The CDR3 extends over 15 amino acids. Germline V CDR1 and CDR2: SGHTA, FQGTGA. CDR3 amino acids: CASSSNRGSTDTQYF. DNA of the CDR3: TGTGCCAGCAGCTCCAACAGGGGGAGCACAGATACGCAGTATTTT.

Remarks on this clone: Within the sample, other DNA sequences also encode this same CDR3. The chain carries TRBV5-4 and TRBJ1-1, with TRBD1 as a possible D gene (5 bases). Germline assignment: CDR1 SGHNT and CDR2 YYREEE (reference sequence). The CDR3 extends over 14 amino acids. Between the trimmed V and J ends, which lost 1 base and 5 bases, there was a span of 12 bases. The CDR3 bases are TGTGCCAGCAGCTTGCCGCAGGGAGATACTGAAGCTTTCTTT. This encodes CASSLPQGDTEAFF.

This sequence joins TRBV11-2 and TRBJ2-3, with 9 bases matching TRBD2. The V and J ends lost 2 bases and 0 bases, in that order; junction bases with no gene match: 6. Germline CDR1 is SGHAT and CDR2 is FQNNGV. This CDR3 comprises 17 residues. The CDR3 spells CASSLITSGSSTDTQYF. CDR3 nucleotide sequence: TGTGCCAGCAGCTTAATTACTAGCGGGTCTAGCACAGATACGCAGTATTTT.

This clone was detected once. The chain employs TRBV9 and TRBJ2-5, with D perhaps TRBD1 or TRBD2 (5 bases each). This CDR3 region has 13 residues. Trimming removed 4 bases at V and 5 bases at J, with 12 bases between. The V gene's germline CDR1 is SGDLS and CDR2 YYNGEE. This CDR3 reads CASSLWDGETQYF. The CDR3 coding sequence is TGTGCCAGCAGCTTATGGGACGGGGAGACCCAGTACTTC.

A note on this clone: Different DNA sequences within this sample yield the same CDR3. V and J are TRBV18 and TRBJ1-4; a possible D gene is TRBD1 (5 bases). V was cut by 0 bases and J by 4 bases, with 9 bases left in between. The CDR3 runs 15 residues. Germline V lookup: CDR1 KGHSH, CDR2 LQKENI. CDR3 in DNA: TGTGCCAGCTCACCACCGGGGCAGAGTAATGAAAAACTGTTTTTT. Translating gives CASSPPGQSNEKLFF.

This chain connects TRBV28 to TRBJ2-7, with TRBD2 as a possible D gene (5 bases). In germline, CDR1 is MDHEN, CDR2 SYDVKM. V lost 6 bases, J lost 0 bases, and 15 bases lay in between. The CDR3 runs 15 residues. The CDR3 DNA is TGTGCCAGCAGGAGAGGGCGGGCAGCCTCCTACGAGCAGTACTTC. This encodes CASRRGRAASYEQYF.

This clone appeared once. The chain links TRBV4-2 to TRBJ2-7; TRBD2 matches at 8 bases. Germline values: CDR1 LGHNA, CDR2 YNFKEQ. The trim removed 4 bases at V and 5 bases at J, leaving 13 bases unmatched. The CDR3 is 16 residues long. Here the CDR3 DNA reads TGTGCCAGCAGCCCCGGAATGGGGACTAGAACCCACGAGCAGTACTTC. Its protein product is CASSPGMGTRTHEQYF.

The J gene is TRBJ2-2, the V gene TRBV6-5; D is unresolved. The V and J ends lost 5 bases and 5 bases respectively, with 9 bases between them. This CDR3 has 13 residues. CDR1 is MNHEY and CDR2 is SVGAGI in the germline V gene. Here the CDR3 DNA reads TGTGCCAGCAGTAGAGTCAGGACCGGGGAGCTGTTTTTT. It specifies CASSRVRTGELFF.

The DNA for the CDR3 is TGTGCCAGTAGTATCGTCGTGAGCGGGGAGCTGTTTTTT. The encoded protein is CASSIVVSGELFF. The chain combines TRBV19 with TRBJ2-2, with unresolved D. Germline V gene data show CDR1 as LNHDA and CDR2 as SQIVND (reference sequence). The CDR3 consists of 13 residues. V was cut by 3 bases and J by 7 bases, with 9 bases left in between.